Listed below are T cell receptor beta chains from one sample, sequenced in a study of blood T cell repertoires in COVID-19. TCRdb's copy holds only in-frame clones and misses some; the assay was immunoSEQ multiplex PCR. The table records about 200,000 clones, under 90% of them present only once. Sequencing was done on a sample of peripheral blood. The receptors shown here come from a man in his fifties or sixties with acute or convalescent COVID-19. Each CDR3 is given with its conserved first and last residue. The D gene is left open where the match is weak. Clone size is stated in some rows and not others, as once, few, many or a class when expanded.

- TRBJ2-5 TRBV9 - CASSPSSLTPAKETQYF TGTGCCAGCAGCCCCAGTAGCCTAACCCCCGCGAAAGAGACCCAGTACTTC
- TRBJ2-3 TRBV5-1 TRBD2 CASRSSAGPSTDTQYF TGCGCCAGCAGATCCTCAGCGGGACCCAGCACAGATACGCAGTATTTT
- TRBJ1-2 TRBV7-9 TRBD1 CASRYSAGGAEGYTF TGTGCCAGCAGGTATTCTGCAGGGGGCGCTGAGGGCTACACCTTC
- TRBJ1-1 TRBV5-4 TRBD1 CASSFGDRGMNTEAFF TGTGCCAGCAGCTTTGGAGACAGGGGCATGAACACTGAAGCTTTCTTT
- TRBJ1-3 TRBV30 TRBD1 CATWTGRSSGNTIYF TGTGCCACCTGGACAGGTCGAAGCTCTGGAAACACCATATATTTT
- TRBJ1-2 TRBV27 - CASSLAGSLYGYTF TGTGCCAGCAGTTTAGCGGGCAGCCTCTATGGCTACACCTTC
- TRBJ1-1 TRBV25-1 - CASSEVWANTEAFF TGTGCCAGCAGTGAGGTGTGGGCAAACACTGAAGCTTTCTTT
once TRBJ1-5 TRBV3-1/TRBV3-2 - CASSQGHGSSSNQPQHF TGTGCCAGCAGCCAAGGGCACGGGAGCAGTAGCAATCAGCCCCAGCATTTT
- TRBJ1-1 TRBV5-1 - CASSLGGEDAFF TGCGCCAGCAGCCTTGGGGGGGAGGATGCTTTCTTT
- TRBJ2-7 TRBV11-2 TRBD1 CASSAQSGQEFREQYF TGTGCCAGCAGCGCACAATCGGGACAGGAGTTTCGGGAGCAGTACTTC
once TRBJ2-1 TRBV7-9 - CASSPPRAVNEQFF TGTGCCAGCAGTCCCCCCAGGGCAGTGAATGAGCAGTTCTTC
- TRBJ1-1 TRBV25-1 - CASSRGWGRRNTEAFF TGTGCCAGCAGTCGGGGGTGGGGACGGCGGAACACTGAAGCTTTCTTT
- TRBJ1-1 TRBV11-2 - CASSLVTGTLTEAFF TGTGCCAGCAGCTTAGTCACAGGCACACTGACTGAAGCTTTCTTT
- TRBJ1-2 TRBV5-1 TRBD1 CASSEPGQGAYGYTF TGCGCCAGCAGCGAACCGGGACAGGGAGCCTATGGCTACACCTTC
- TRBJ1-1 TRBV19 - CASSMTGNTEAFF TGTGCCAGTAGCATGACAGGGAACACTGAAGCTTTCTTT
once TRBJ2-3 TRBV18 TRBD2 CASSPTPSGGTDTQYF TGTGCCAGCTCACCAACCCCTAGCGGGGGCACAGATACGCAGTATTTT
- TRBJ1-2 TRBV27 TRBD1 CASSLLAGGALGYTF TGTGCCAGCAGTTTATTGGCAGGGGGCGCGTTAGGCTACACCTTC
few TRBJ2-3 TRBV5-1 - CASSLPLRDTQYF TGCGCCAGCAGCTTGCCCTTGCGAGATACGCAGTATTTT
- TRBJ2-1 TRBV7-9 - CASSTRTSPFNEQFF TGTGCCAGCAGCACCCGGACATCCCCTTTCAATGAGCAGTTCTTC
- TRBJ1-5 TRBV5-5 - CASSLVWWSQPQHF TGTGCCAGCAGCTTAGTATGGTGGAGTCAGCCCCAGCATTTT
- TRBJ1-1 TRBV7-3 - CASSVQQGGEAFF TGTGCCAGCAGCGTACAACAGGGTGGTGAAGCTTTCTTT
- TRBJ1-3 TRBV27 - CASSSRGTSGNTIYF TGTGCCAGCAGTTCCCGGGGTACCTCTGGAAACACCATATATTTT
- TRBJ2-1 TRBV6-5 TRBD1 CASSTTGGASNEQFF TGTGCCAGCAGCACTACAGGGGGCGCAAGCAATGAGCAGTTCTTC
- TRBJ2-7 TRBV4-2 - CASSQDAGTYEQYF TGTGCCAGCAGCCAAGACGCGGGGACCTACGAGCAGTACTTC
- TRBJ2-5 TRBV6-5 TRBD2 CASSYGGEGRETQYF TGTGCCAGCAGTTACGGCGGGGAGGGTCGGGAGACCCAGTACTTC
- TRBJ1-1 TRBV18 TRBD1 CASSPQGQDTEAFF TGTGCCAGCTCACCGCAGGGACAGGACACTGAAGCTTTCTTT
- TRBJ2-5 TRBV5-5 - CASSLEGNAARDQYF TGTGCCAGCAGCTTGGAAGGGAATGCCGCCCGGGACCAGTACTTC
- TRBJ2-7 TRBV4-1 - CASSQAHLAQTYEQYF TGCGCCAGCAGCCAAGCCCACTTGGCACAGACCTACGAGCAGTACTTC
- TRBJ2-7 TRBV2 TRBD2 CASSTGTSGPYEQYF TGTGCCAGCAGTACGGGAACTAGCGGACCCTACGAGCAGTACTTC
- TRBJ1-2 TRBV6-5 TRBD1 CASSRGQGPHYGYTF TGTGCCAGCAGTCGCGGACAGGGGCCACACTATGGCTACACCTTC
- TRBJ2-3 TRBV5-1 - CASSLWTKTDTQYF TGCGCCAGCAGCTTGTGGACAAAGACAGATACGCAGTATTTT
- TRBJ1-1 TRBV2 - CASSVSGKNTEAFF TGTGCCAGCAGTGTTTCAGGGAAGAACACTGAAGCTTTCTTT
- TRBJ1-3 TRBV5-1 - CASSLVGSSSGNTIYF TGCGCCAGCAGCTTGGTTGGCTCCTCCTCTGGAAACACCATATATTTT
- TRBJ2-4 TRBV6-6 - CASRQGGRAKNIQYF TGTGCCAGCCGCCAAGGGGGTAGGGCCAAAAACATTCAGTACTTC
few TRBJ1-3 TRBV10-2 - CASSDPRFSGNTIYF TGCGCCAGCAGTGATCCACGGTTCTCTGGAAACACCATATATTTT
few TRBJ1-6 TRBV5-1 TRBD1 CASSLVAQGQGSSPLHF TGCGCCAGCAGCTTGGTTGCCCAGGGACAGGGAAGTTCACCCCTCCACTTT
- TRBJ2-2 TRBV19 - CASSVRERRPNTGELFF TGTGCCAGTAGCGTCCGGGAGAGACGTCCGAACACCGGGGAGCTGTTTTTT
- TRBJ1-6 TRBV6-5 TRBD1 CASSLGQGYNSPLHF TGTGCCAGCAGTCTCGGACAGGGATATAATTCACCCCTCCACTTT
- TRBJ2-7 TRBV6-5 - CASSGLHYEQYF TGTGCCAGCAGCGGACTACACTACGAGCAGTACTTC
once TRBJ1-5 TRBV7-9 TRBD1 CASSLGTGIGTVNQPQHF TGTGCCAGCAGCTTGGGGACAGGGATAGGGACGGTTAATCAGCCCCAGCATTTT
- TRBJ2-7 TRBV28 - CASTSLYEQYF TGTGCCAGCACCTCCCTCTACGAGCAGTACTTC
- TRBJ1-2 TRBV6-5 TRBD1 CASSRTGTAGGYTF TGTGCCAGCAGCCGAACGGGGACAGCAGGTGGCTACACCTTC
- TRBJ2-2 TRBV3-1/TRBV3-2 TRBD1 CASSPRQGETGELFF TGTGCCAGCAGCCCCCGACAGGGAGAAACCGGGGAGCTGTTTTTT
- TRBJ1-2 TRBV28 - CASRGGQVNYGYTF TGTGCCAGCAGGGGAGGGCAGGTTAACTATGGCTACACCTTC
once TRBJ1-1 TRBV6-5 - CASINTEGTEAFF TGTGCCAGCATCAATACAGAGGGAACTGAAGCTTTCTTT
- TRBJ1-1 TRBV18 TRBD1 CASSPSGQDTEAFF TGTGCCAGCTCACCCTCGGGACAGGACACTGAAGCTTTCTTT
- TRBJ2-4 TRBV7-6 TRBD1 CASSLGRGRQGNIQYF TGTGCCAGCAGCTTAGGGAGGGGAAGACAGGGGAACATTCAGTACTTC
- TRBJ2-7 TRBV11-3 TRBD1 CASSLPGGYEQYF TGTGCCAGCAGCTTACCAGGGGGCTACGAGCAGTACTTC
- TRBJ1-2 TRBV5-4 TRBD1 CASSLYRQGEGYTF TGTGCCAGCAGCTTATACCGACAGGGAGAAGGCTACACCTTC
- TRBJ1-6 TRBV18 - CASSLALTGNSPLHF TGTGCCAGCTCCCTAGCCCTGACCGGTAATTCACCCCTCCACTTT
- TRBJ2-3 TRBV28 - CASSLGGGVRDTQYF TGTGCCAGCAGTTTGGGAGGGGGGGTTAGAGATACGCAGTATTTT
- TRBJ2-5 TRBV7-8 TRBD1 CASSSPDRGQETQYF TGTGCCAGCAGCTCCCCCGACAGGGGACAAGAGACCCAGTACTTC
- TRBJ2-5 TRBV11-2 - CASSRPGSQETQYF TGTGCCAGCAGTCGTCCAGGATCCCAAGAGACCCAGTACTTC